The entry below gives a single T cell receptor beta chain sequence along with its context. The junction and the germline gene differ at one end; a read error may be behind it. The source of the sample is a study of OX40 agonist ivuxolimab in advanced cancers. Across the whole study: In this trial design, patients received ivuxolimab intravenously at 0.01 to 10 mg/kg every 2 weeks.

Germline CDR1 is MNHNS and CDR2 is SASEGT. This CDR3 contains 14 residues. Here immunoSEQ multiplex PCR was the method, and the copy in TCRdb shows in-frame clones only, minus some. In the table there are under 80,000 clones, 85% to 95% of which are singletons. V usage is TRBV6-1 and J usage is TRBJ2-6, with D possibly being TRBD2 (5 bases). This sequence was found in an adult with an advanced solid tumor such as melanoma, head and neck, liver or kidney cancer. Material: CD4+ or CD8+ T cells sorted from blood, obtained in a trial of the OX40 agonist ivuxolimab. DNA of the CDR3: TGTGCCAGCAGAGAAGCGGCGGGGGCCAACGTCCTGACTTTC. It codes for CASREAAGANVLTF.